These 30 T cell receptor beta chains were all obtained from the same sample, sequenced in a study of T cell responses to AZD1222 COVID-19 vaccine. Assay: immunoSEQ multiplex PCR; the TCRdb copy retains only in-frame clones and omits some. There are 200,000 to 250,000 clones in the sample; roughly 94% occur only once, and about 1.5% lies in the top ten. The sequenced sample was peripheral blood, obtained 28 days after the second dose of the MenACWY control vaccine. These receptors originate from an adult who received the MenACWY meningococcal vaccine as a control.

The chain has TRBV7-8 and TRBJ1-1; tentative D call: TRBD1 (5 bases). Germline V CDR1 and CDR2: SGHVS, FQNEAQ. Trimming cost V 4 bases and J 14 bases, with 20 bases left between them. The CDR3 extends over 13 amino acids. In DNA, the CDR3 is TGTGCCAGCAGCTCAGGCCGGACGGACTCAGGGTTCTTT. Translating gives CASSSGRTDSGFF.

The J gene is TRBJ1-6, the V gene TRBV4-2, with 9 bases that match TRBD1. V lost 4 bases and J lost 10; bases outside the gene matches: 14. This CDR3 is built from 17 residues. CDR1 and CDR2 (germline): LGHNA, YNFKEQ. CDR3 nucleotides: TGTGCCAGCAGCCTCACTCAGACAGGGGGGATATACTCACCCCTCCACTTT. Its protein is CASSLTQTGGIYSPLHF.

The chain joins TRBV5-4 to TRBJ2-7, with 7 bases identical to TRBD2. The junction had 6 bases not matched to a gene; V was cut back by 4 bases and J by 5 bases. The length of the CDR3 is 13 residues. Germline CDR1 and CDR2: SGHNT and YYREEE (reference sequence). The CDR3 protein is CASSPTSENEQYF. DNA of the CDR3: TGTGCCAGCAGCCCTACTAGCGAGAACGAGCAGTACTTC.

The rearrangement joins TRBV7-9 to TRBJ2-3, with TRBD2 matching over 12 bases. This CDR3 is built from 14 residues. Germline trimming cut 2 bases from V and 6 bases from J; bases unmatched to any gene: 0. Germline lookup yields CDR1 SEHNR and CDR2 FQNEAQ (reference sequence). CDR3 sequence: CASSLTSGGDTQYF. In DNA form, the CDR3 reads TGTGCCAGCAGCTTAACTAGCGGGGGGGATACGCAGTATTTT.

The rearrangement uses TRBV28 and TRBJ1-6; 8 nucleotides align to TRBD1. This CDR3 comprises 15 residues. Germline CDR1 is MDHEN and CDR2 is SYDVKM. The ends lost 3 bases at V and 8 bases at J; junction bases unmatched: 6. CDR3 in amino acids: CASSLGGTGHSPLHF. The DNA of the CDR3 is TGTGCCAGCAGTTTGGGGGGGACAGGTCATTCACCCCTCCACTTT.

The genes are TRBV7-2 and TRBJ2-3; 8 bases are a match to TRBD1. Germline V gives CDR1 SGHTA, CDR2 FQGNSA. There are 15 residues in the CDR3. Trimming took 1 base from V and 2 from J; bases not matched to a gene: 2. The CDR3 region has the DNA TGTGCCAGCAGCTTAGGGACAGGGTTCACAGATACGCAGTATTTT. It specifies CASSLGTGFTDTQYF.

The J gene is TRBJ2-2, the V gene TRBV7-6; 16 bases are shared with TRBD2. The CDR3 has 18 amino acids. Germline lookup yields CDR1 SGHVS and CDR2 FNYEAQ. V lost 5 bases and J lost 2; bases outside the gene matches: 5. The CDR3 sequence is CASSLGTSGRENTGELFF. In nucleotides, the CDR3 is TGTGCCAGCAGCCTCGGGACTAGCGGGAGGGAAAACACCGGGGAGCTGTTTTTT. The whole variable domain, filled in from reference TRBV7-6 and TRBJ2-2, reads GAGVSQSPRYKVTKRGQDVALRCDPISGHVSLYWYRQALGQGPEFLTYFNYEAQQDKSGLPNDRFSAERPEGSISTLTIQRTEQRDSAMYRCASSLGTSGRENTGELFFGEGSRLTVL.

This chain uses TRBV5-1 with TRBJ1-3; D gene uncertain. Trimming took 4 bases from V and 0 from J, leaving 14 bases between them. Germline CDR1 reads SGHRS; CDR2 reads YFSETQ. The CDR3 loop spans 16 amino acids. The CDR3 region has the DNA TGCGCCAGCAGCCCCTCGGCGGCTAGCTCTGGAAACACCATATATTTT. As protein: CASSPSAASSGNTIYF.

This chain links TRBV15 with TRBJ2-7; maybe TRBD2 (6 bases). The CDR3 has 12 amino acids. The germline V gene has CDR1 LNHNV and CDR2 YYDKDF (reference sequence). V lost 1 base, J lost 5 bases, and 6 bases lay in between. The CDR3 DNA sequence: TGTGCCACCAGCAGAGGGGGGGACGAGCAGTACTTC. Encoded protein: CATSRGGDEQYF.

The J gene is TRBJ1-1, the V gene TRBV27; D remains ambiguous. CDR1 is MNHEY, CDR2 SMNVEV, per germline (reference sequence). The ends were cut back, 2 bases at V and 4 bases at J, with 11 bases in the middle. The CDR3 loop spans 14 amino acids. The CDR3 DNA reads TGTGCCAGCAGTTTACGGGGTTTTTCCACTGAAGCTTTCTTT. Protein sequence: CASSLRGFSTEAFF.

The DNA for the CDR3 is TGTGCCAGCCGCCCAGACAGGCGGGACACTGAAGCTTTCTTT. It is translated as CASRPDRRDTEAFF. V is TRBV6-5 and J is TRBJ1-1; perhaps TRBD1 as D (6 bases). Per germline, CDR1 MNHEY and CDR2 SVGAGI. CDR3 length equals 14 residues. V was pared by 8 bases and J by 3 bases, with 16 bases between.

The gene calls are TRBV4-3 and TRBJ1-1; D uncertain. The CDR3 spans 16 residues. V lost 1 base to trimming and J lost 5 bases, with 17 bases between them. In germline, CDR1 is LGHNA, CDR2 YSLEER. This CDR3 is CASSQAIGSVGTEAFF. The DNA for the CDR3 is TGCGCCAGCAGCCAAGCTATAGGATCGGTGGGGACTGAAGCTTTCTTT.

The chain couples TRBV19 to TRBJ2-3; TRBD2 is a possible D gene (6 bases). This CDR3 contains 13 residues. CDR1 LNHDA and CDR2 SQIVND come from the germline V gene (reference sequence). Trimming pared 9 bases from V and 2 bases from J, leaving 12 bases between. This chain's CDR3 is CASGTEFTDTQYF. CDR3 coding DNA: TGTGCCAGCGGGACTGAGTTCACAGATACGCAGTATTTT.

J is TRBJ2-7 and V is TRBV5-1; D may be TRBD1 or TRBD2 (5 bases each). Germline V CDR1 and CDR2: SGHRS, YFSETQ. Trimming pared 0 bases from V and 8 bases from J, leaving 18 bases between. The CDR3 has 15 residues. The CDR3 spells CASSLDSEGSGKQYF. In DNA, the CDR3 is TGCGCCAGCAGCTTGGATTCTGAGGGGTCGGGAAAGCAGTACTTC.

As concerns this clone: At the DNA level, this CDR3 is encoded by other sequences in the same sample as well. The rearrangement joins TRBV30 to TRBJ1-3; no clear D. CDR3 size: 14 residues. The V end lost 0 bases, the J end lost 0 bases, and 6 bases lay between the germline ends. CDR1 and CDR2 (germline): GTSNPN, SVGIG (reference sequence). The CDR3 reads CAWSVRGSGNTIYF. CDR3 bases: TGTGCCTGGAGTGTACGTGGCTCTGGAAACACCATATATTTT.

The chain employs TRBV13 and TRBJ2-7; no firm D call. Trimming removed 0 bases from V and 5 bases from J, with 11 bases in between. Germline V gives CDR1 PRHDT, CDR2 FYEKMQ (reference sequence). This CDR3 has 14 amino acids. The CDR3 spells CASSLGGVLDEQYF. CDR3 nucleotide sequence: TGTGCCAGCAGCTTAGGGGGCGTCCTGGACGAGCAGTACTTC.

The chain has TRBV5-6 and TRBJ2-5; 8 bases are shared with TRBD1. With 9 bases clipped from V and 2 bases from J, the junction kept 3 bases outside the gene matches. Germline V CDR1 and CDR2: SGHDT, YYEEEE. CDR3 length: 12 amino acids. The CDR3 coding sequence is TGTGCCACCGGGACAGGACAAGAGACCCAGTACTTC. This codes for CATGTGQETQYF.

This chain uses TRBV7-8 with TRBJ1-4, with D possibly TRBD1 on 6 matching bases. Trimming removed 8 bases from V and 5 bases from J, with 12 bases in between. The germline V gene encodes CDR1 SGHVS and CDR2 FQNEAQ. This CDR3 is built from 13 residues. For the CDR3, the DNA is TGTGCCAGCCGGGGAGGGGGAAATGAAAAACTGTTTTTT. Its protein is CASRGGGNEKLFF.

The chain uses TRBV6-5 and TRBJ1-3, with 7 bases aligning to TRBD1. The CDR3 consists of 15 residues. V lost 8 bases and J lost 2; bases outside the gene matches: 9. The germline V gene has CDR1 MNHEY and CDR2 SVGAGI. CDR3 DNA sequence: TGTGCCAGCGGACGCACAGGGGCGGCTGGAAACACCATATATTTT. This sequence encodes CASGRTGAAGNTIYF.

The chain links TRBV29-1 to TRBJ2-3, with 7 bases matching TRBD2. Trimming removed 5 bases from V and 0 bases from J; junction bases left unmatched: 8. Germline assignment: CDR1 SQVTM and CDR2 ANQGSEA. CDR3 length equals 15 residues. The CDR3: CSVPGAGVSTDTQYF. The CDR3 DNA reads TGCAGCGTTCCTGGGGCGGGAGTTAGCACAGATACGCAGTATTTT.

The chain joins TRBV25-1 to TRBJ1-2; 9 nucleotides line up with TRBD1. This CDR3 comprises 13 residues. The J segment lost 4 bases and the V segment lost 4 bases, leaving 1 base of the junction unmatched. From germline, CDR1 is MGHDK and CDR2 SYGVNS. As DNA, the CDR3 is TGTGCCAGCAGTGTGGGACAGGGCTATGGCTACACCTTC. Translating it yields CASSVGQGYGYTF.

The V and J genes are TRBV3-1 (or the pseudogene TRBV3-2) and TRBJ1-6; a possible D gene is TRBD1 (6 bases). Germline V gene lookup returns CDR1 LGHDT and CDR2 YNNKEL (reference sequence). The CDR3 is 14 residues long. V shed 3 bases and J shed 5 bases, with 8 bases lying between them. For the CDR3, the DNA is TGTGCCAGCAGCCAGAGGACAGATAATTCACCCCTCCACTTT. It is translated as CASSQRTDNSPLHF.

This rearrangement joins TRBV28 to TRBJ2-7; possible D gene TRBD2, 7 bases. CDR1 and CDR2 (germline): MDHEN, SYDVKM. V was pared by 7 bases and J by 7 bases, with 38 bases between. This CDR3 has 20 residues. The CDR3, as DNA: TGTGCCAGCAAAACCCGACCGGGGGCTAGCGGCAGCCTCGGAAGGGGGGAGCAGTACTTC. This codes for CASKTRPGASGSLGRGEQYF.

A single count supports this clone. The chain has TRBV19 and TRBJ2-2; 7 bases fit TRBD2. The V gene's germline CDR1 is LNHDA and CDR2 SQIVND (reference sequence). There are 19 residues in the CDR3. Trimming took 3 bases from V and 0 from J; bases not matched to a gene: 13. CDR3 DNA: TGTGCCAGTAGTATCCATAGAGGGACTATGGCGTCGAACACCGGGGAGCTGTTTTTT. As protein: CASSIHRGTMASNTGELFF.

The chain links TRBV6-5 to TRBJ2-2; maybe TRBD1 (5 bases). There are 15 residues in the CDR3. The V gene's germline CDR1 is MNHEY and CDR2 SVGAGI. Between the trimmed V and J ends, which lost 6 bases and 1 base, there was a span of 12 bases. In nucleotides, the CDR3 is TGTGCCAGCAGGTTCAGGGTAGAGAACACCGGGGAGCTGTTTTTT. Its protein is CASRFRVENTGELFF.

The chain links TRBV18 to TRBJ2-7; 11 bases align to TRBD1. This CDR3 spans 16 amino acids. J gave up 3 bases and V 6 bases, and 10 bases lay outside the gene matches. Germline assignment: CDR1 KGHSH and CDR2 LQKENI. The CDR3 reads CASSSPSGTGGYEQYF. Here the CDR3 DNA reads TGTGCCAGCTCGTCACCTTCCGGGACAGGGGGCTACGAGCAGTACTTC. Using reference TRBV18 and TRBJ2-7 for the parts outside the CDR3, the full variable domain is NAGVMQNPRHLVRRRGQEARLRCSPMKGHSHVYWYRQLPEEGLKFMVYLQKENIIDESGMPKERFSAEFPKEGPSILRIQQVVRGDSAAYFCASSSPSGTGGYEQYFGPGTRLTVT.

The rearrangement links TRBV28 to TRBJ1-5; possible D gene TRBD1, 5 bases. Germline V gene data show CDR1 as MDHEN and CDR2 as SYDVKM. The CDR3 extends over 14 amino acids. V was shortened by 6 bases and J by 4 bases, with 13 bases between the two germline ends. The CDR3 nucleotides are TGTGCCAGCAGGACTGACAGCGAAAATCAGCCCCAGCATTTT. Protein product: CASRTDSENQPQHF.

This chain links TRBV7-2 with TRBJ1-6; D not resolved. The germline V gene has CDR1 SGHTA and CDR2 FQGNSA. This CDR3 has 15 residues. V lost 3 bases and J lost 2, with 8 bases in between. This chain's CDR3 is CASSFFQTYNSPLHF. DNA for the CDR3: TGTGCCAGCAGCTTCTTCCAGACCTATAATTCACCCCTCCACTTT.

On this clone itself: Different DNA sequences within this sample yield the same CDR3. The CDR3 coding sequence is TGTGCCAGCAGCTTAGACAGTCGCTCCTACAATGAGCAGTTCTTC. Translating gives CASSLDSRSYNEQFF. The gene calls are TRBV5-4 and TRBJ2-1; D may be TRBD1 (5 bases). The V gene's germline CDR1 is SGHNT and CDR2 YYREEE (reference sequence). Trimming cost V 2 bases and J 0 bases, with 9 bases left between them. The CDR3 consists of 15 residues.

The gene calls are TRBV3-1 (or the pseudogene TRBV3-2) and TRBJ2-7; the D gene is possibly TRBD2 (7 bases). The CDR3 length is 14 residues. The germline V gene has CDR1 LGHDT and CDR2 YNNKEL (reference sequence). The V and J ends lost 4 bases and 6 bases respectively, with 16 bases between them. The CDR3: CASSLVSGGFEQYF. The CDR3 DNA follows: TGTGCCAGCAGCCTCGTGTCGGGGGGCTTCGAGCAGTACTTC.